Below, 21 T cell receptor beta chains from the same sample are listed, as sequenced in a study of blood T cells in healthy people across ages. Through a sample-barcoded 5' primer and a J-beta primer mix, a second PCR was run for roughly 6 to 11 cycles. Via MiXCR, TCRdb re-called the 5' RACE reads, giving one row per CDR3 protein. The table has about 2 million distinct CDR3 sequences, around 48% seen once. The material sequenced was blood. The receptors shown here come from a middle-aged woman in good health.

The CDR3 is CASSWVQGYEQYF. As DNA, the CDR3 is TGTGCCAGCAGCTGGGTACAGGGTTACGAGCAGTACTTC. The chain links TRBV7-8 to TRBJ2-4, with a tentative D call TRBD1 (6 bases). The end of the DNA aligns better with TRBJ2-7, so the J call may be wrong. Germline V gene sequence: CDR1 SGHVS, CDR2 FQNEAQ. The CDR3 consists of 13 residues.

The CDR3 nucleotides read TGTGCCAGCAGCAATGGCAGGGGCACAGATACGCAGTATTTT. This gives the protein CASSNGRGTDTQYF. This chain links TRBV21-1 with TRBJ2-3; the table's TRBD1 call for D was not verified on the DNA. TRBV21-1 is a pseudogene segment. The CDR3 runs 14 residues.

V gene TRBV7-2 combines with J gene TRBJ2-5; no definite D call. CDR1 SGHTA and CDR2 FQGNSA come from the germline V gene. This CDR3 spans 14 amino acids. The ends were cut back, 1 base at V and 2 bases at J, with 8 bases in the middle. CDR3 residues: CASSLDTRQETQYF. The DNA for the CDR3 is TGTGCCAGCAGCTTAGACACTCGGCAAGAGACCCAGTACTTC.

Concerning this clonotype itself: One junction end disagrees with the germline gene, perhaps due to a read error. The gene calls are TRBV6-2 or TRBV6-3 and TRBJ2-1, with 9 bases identical to TRBD2. The germline V gene encodes CDR1 MNHEY and CDR2 SVGEGT. The CDR3 runs to 17 residues. The CDR3 DNA sequence: TGTGCCAGCAGGGAGACTAGCGGCGGGAGATGGTACAGTGAGCAGTTCTTC. Protein sequence: CASRETSGGRWYSEQFF.

This clonotype came up many times. The chain joins TRBV5-1 to TRBJ2-5; TRBD2 might be the D (7 bases). The V gene's germline CDR1 is SGHRS and CDR2 YFSETQ. Trimming removed 2 bases from V and 4 bases from J, with 15 bases in between. CDR3 length: 15 residues. The CDR3 is CASSFPGGRRETQYF. CDR3 nucleotide sequence: TGCGCCAGCAGCTTTCCGGGGGGCCGGCGAGAGACCCAGTACTTC. Full variable domain (rest looked up from reference TRBV5-1 and TRBJ2-5): KAGVTQTPRYLIKTRGQQVTLSCSPISGHRSVSWYQQTPGQGLQFLFEYFSETQRNKGNFPGRFSGRQFSNSRSEMNVSTLELGDSALYLCASSFPGGRRETQYFGPGTRLLVL.

This clonotype has only a few counts. V usage is TRBV10-3 and J usage is TRBJ1-1; maybe TRBD1 (5 bases). Trimming took off 5 bases at V and 3 bases at J, with 13 bases between the two ends. The germline CDR1 and CDR2 sequences are ENHRY and SYGVKD. The CDR3 has 14 residues. Here the CDR3 reads CAISTILGDTEAFF. The CDR3 nucleotides read TGTGCCATCAGTACGATCTTGGGGGACACTGAAGCTTTCTTT.

The CDR3 nucleotides are TGTGCCAGCAGCCGAATCGGGGGGGGCACAGATACGCAGTATTTT. Encoded protein: CASSRIGGGTDTQYF. This chain links TRBV9 with TRBJ2-3; 8 bases align to TRBD2. This CDR3 is 15 amino acids long. V shed 4 bases, J shed 1 base, and the junction held 5 bases outside the gene matches. CDR1 and CDR2 (germline): SGDLS, YYNGEE.

This clonotype was counted a few times. The chain carries TRBV12-3 or TRBV12-4 and TRBJ2-5; 12 nucleotides align to TRBD2. The V and J ends lost 6 bases and 11 bases, in that order; junction bases with no gene match: 13. This CDR3 has 15 amino acids. DNA for the CDR3: TGTGCCAGCAGCCCTCGGACTAGCGGGACGGGTGAGCAGTACTTC. It encodes CASSPRTSGTGEQYF.

CDR3 DNA sequence: TGCGCCAGCAGCCCAAAAATTAAGACAGCAAGGCCTAACACTGAAGCTTTCTTT. Residues: CASSPKIKTARPNTEAFF. The gene calls are TRBV5-1 and TRBJ1-1; D is perhaps TRBD1 (5 bases). V lost 4 bases and J 2 bases, leaving 24 bases between the germline ends. This CDR3 is 18 amino acids long. Germline lookup yields CDR1 SGHRS and CDR2 YFSETQ.

The chain joins TRBV7-2 to TRBJ2-6; D remains unclear. Germline CDR1 and CDR2: SGHTA and FQGNSA. The CDR3 contains 13 residues. With 0 bases removed from V and 8 bases from J, the gap between germline ends came to 5 bases. DNA of the CDR3: TGTGCCAGCAGCTTAGCGGTCCCCAACGTCCTGACTTTC. Translation: CASSLAVPNVLTF.

This clonotype was found a few times. This chain uses TRBV7-9 with TRBJ2-5; 11 bases match TRBD2. Germline CDR1 is SEHNR and CDR2 is FQNEAQ (reference sequence). The length of the CDR3 is 15 residues. Trimming at V came to 7 bases and at J to 0 bases, leaving 4 bases not matched to a gene. CDR3 DNA: TGTGCCAGCAATGCGGGACTAGCGGACCAAGAGACCCAGTACTTC. Residues: CASNAGLADQETQYF.

The V call is TRBV29-1, the J call TRBJ2-3; TRBD2 matches 12 bases. Germline loops: CDR1 SQVTM, CDR2 ANQGSEA. Trimming removed 8 bases from V and 8 bases from J; junction bases left unmatched: 8. The CDR3 has 13 residues. CDR3 sequence: CSTAGLAGPTQYF. CDR3 sequence (DNA): TGCAGCACCGCCGGACTAGCGGGGCCTACGCAGTATTTT.

The rearrangement uses TRBV28 and TRBJ2-7, with D possibly TRBD1 on 5 matching bases. The CDR3 length is 16 residues. The V gene's germline CDR1 is MDHEN and CDR2 SYDVKM. Trimming removed 5 bases at V and 4 bases at J, with 21 bases between. CDR3 DNA sequence: TGTGCCAGCAGTCCTTATACCGTGGGGCCCTATTACGAGCAGTACTTC. Translating it yields CASSPYTVGPYYEQYF.

The chain joins TRBV7-2 to TRBJ2-1; TRBD1 might be the D (6 bases). Trimming stripped 11 bases from V and 2 bases from J, with 13 bases between. CDR1 and CDR2 (germline): SGHTA, FQGNSA. The CDR3 loop spans 13 amino acids. This CDR3 reads CAGAGDTYNEQFF. In DNA, the CDR3 is TGTGCCGGGGCCGGGGACACCTACAATGAGCAGTTCTTC.

As to this clonotype: A much more abundant neighbour one base away suggests this may be a read error. This sequence joins TRBV12-3 or TRBV12-4 and TRBJ2-7; no firm D call. Trimming left V 4 bases short and J 2 bases short, with 6 bases between. The CDR3 runs 12 residues. For the CDR3, the DNA is TGTGCCAGCAGTTCGCATCCCTACGAGCAGTACTTC. Its protein is CASSSHPYEQYF.

This clonotype was counted a few times. The chain employs TRBV12-3 or TRBV12-4 and TRBJ1-2; D is perhaps TRBD1 (6 bases). CDR3 length equals 15 residues. The germline V and J ends were trimmed by 7 bases and 5 bases, with 20 bases remaining between them. CDR3 loop: CASIFTGTRVYGYTF. The CDR3 DNA is TGTGCCAGCATATTTACAGGGACACGGGTATATGGCTACACCTTC.

The chain joins TRBV12-3 or TRBV12-4 to TRBJ2-1; D is unclear. The CDR3 runs to 14 residues. V was shortened by 3 bases and J by 4 bases, with 10 bases between the two germline ends. The CDR3 region is CASSFSPPYNEQFF. The CDR3 DNA sequence: TGTGCCAGCAGTTTTTCTCCTCCTTACAATGAGCAGTTCTTC.

This clonotype has a handful of counts. This chain connects TRBV29-1 to TRBJ2-2; 8 positions match TRBD1. The CDR3 length is 14 residues. The junction had 7 bases not matched to a gene; V was cut back by 7 bases and J by 3 bases. The germline CDR1 and CDR2 sequences are SQVTM and ANQGSEA. The CDR3 loop is CSAQGAEHTGELFF. In DNA form, the CDR3 reads TGCAGCGCGCAGGGGGCGGAACACACCGGGGAGCTGTTTTTT.

The J gene is TRBJ2-3, the V gene TRBV7-8, with D hard to call. This CDR3 is 17 amino acids long. V dropped 3 bases and J dropped 6 bases, with 22 bases sitting between them. Germline V gene lookup returns CDR1 SGHVS and CDR2 FQNEAQ. The CDR3 DNA reads as TGTGCCAGCAGCTTTATTAGTCTTGCTAGTCAGGTGGATACGCAGTATTTT. Translating gives CASSFISLASQVDTQYF.

V usage is TRBV29-1 and J usage is TRBJ1-2; TRBD1 aligns across 7 bases. Germline loops: CDR1 SQVTM, CDR2 ANQGSEA. The CDR3 contains 13 residues. The J segment lost 2 bases and the V segment lost 7 bases, leaving 7 bases of the junction unmatched. The chain's CDR3 is CSAMRDRNYGYTF. The CDR3 coding sequence is TGCAGCGCTATGCGGGACAGAAACTATGGCTACACCTTC.

Here the CDR3 DNA reads TGTGCCAGCAGCCGGAGACAGGGGGTTATAAATTCACCCCTCCACTTT. Translation: CASSRRQGVINSPLHF. The chain combines TRBV14 with TRBJ1-6; 9 bases line up with TRBD1. V lost 4 bases and J lost 7; bases outside the gene matches: 8. Germline CDR1 reads SGHDN; CDR2 reads FVKESK. This CDR3 contains 16 residues.